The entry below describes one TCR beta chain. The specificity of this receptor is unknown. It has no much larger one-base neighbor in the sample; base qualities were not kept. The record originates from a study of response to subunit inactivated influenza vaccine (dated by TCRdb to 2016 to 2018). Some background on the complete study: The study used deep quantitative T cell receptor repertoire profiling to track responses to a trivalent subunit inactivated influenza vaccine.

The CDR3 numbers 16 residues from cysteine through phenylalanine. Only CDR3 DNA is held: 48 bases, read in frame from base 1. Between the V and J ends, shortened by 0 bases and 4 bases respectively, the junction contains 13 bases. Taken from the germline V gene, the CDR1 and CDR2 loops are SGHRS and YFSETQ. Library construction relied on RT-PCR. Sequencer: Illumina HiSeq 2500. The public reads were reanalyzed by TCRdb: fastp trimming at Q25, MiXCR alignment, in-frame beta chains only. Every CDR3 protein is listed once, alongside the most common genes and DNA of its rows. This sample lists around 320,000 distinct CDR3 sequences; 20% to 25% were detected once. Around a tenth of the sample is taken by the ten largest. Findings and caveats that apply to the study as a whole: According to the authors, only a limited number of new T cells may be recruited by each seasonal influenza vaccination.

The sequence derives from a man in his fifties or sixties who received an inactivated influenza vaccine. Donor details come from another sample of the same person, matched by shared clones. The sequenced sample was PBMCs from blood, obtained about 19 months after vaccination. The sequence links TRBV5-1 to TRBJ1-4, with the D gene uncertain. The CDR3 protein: CASSLAGGVINEKLFF. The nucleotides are TGCGCCAGCAGCTTGGCCGGTGGGGTAATTAATGAAAAACTGTTTTTT.